The next 25 T cell receptor beta chains were all read from a single sample in a study of cytomegalovirus exposure and HLA in healthy donors. A multiplex PCR was run with 60 Vbeta primers and 13 Jbeta primers. Using immunoSEQ multiplex PCR, the repertoire was profiled, and TCRdb retains in-frame clones only, with some absent. The table lists more than 100,000 clones, around three quarters of them singletons. What was sequenced was PBMCs. The receptors come from a man aged 45 to 65 in good health and CMV-seropositive.

The chain carries TRBV29-1 and TRBJ2-5; 14 bases are shared with TRBD2. This CDR3 comprises 19 residues. Trimming removed 3 bases from V and 0 bases from J; junction bases left unmatched: 12. Germline V gives CDR1 SQVTM, CDR2 ANQGSEA. This chain's CDR3 is CSVDPPRLAGGPYQETQYF. DNA for the CDR3: TGCAGCGTTGACCCCCCTCGACTAGCGGGAGGGCCGTACCAAGAGACCCAGTACTTC.

The gene calls are TRBV5-1 and TRBJ2-5, with D tentatively TRBD1 (6 bases). Germline CDR1 and CDR2: SGHRS and YFSETQ. This CDR3 spans 15 amino acids. Trimming removed 4 bases from V and 5 bases from J, with 18 bases in between. The DNA of the CDR3 is TGCGCCAGCAGCCCCAGGGGCGCGCGAGCGGAGACCCAGTACTTC. Amino acid sequence: CASSPRGARAETQYF.

The chain has TRBV7-3 and TRBJ1-1; D gene ambiguous. The V end was cut by 5 bases, the J end by 7 bases, with 11 bases between. This CDR3 region has 12 residues. Looked up from germline, CDR1 is SGHTA and CDR2 is FQGTGA. CDR3 protein: CASSPSGGEAFF. For the CDR3, the DNA is TGTGCCAGCAGCCCGAGCGGAGGTGAAGCTTTCTTT. Based on the CDR3 plus reference TRBV7-3 and TRBJ1-1, the full variable domain is GAGVSQTPSNKVTEKGKYVELRCDPISGHTALYWYRQSLGQGPEFLIYFQGTGAADDSGLPNDRFFAVRPEGSVSTLKIQRTERGDSAVYLCASSPSGGEAFFGQGTRLTVV.

V gene TRBV29-1 combines with J gene TRBJ2-3; TRBD1 matches 8 bases. The CDR3 covers 12 residues. With V trimmed by 8 bases and J by 3 bases, 4 bases remained unmatched. Germline CDR1 SQVTM, CDR2 ANQGSEA. CDR3 protein: CSTRTGTDTQYF. CDR3 in DNA: TGCAGCACCCGGACAGGGACAGATACGCAGTATTTT.

The V gene is TRBV30, the J gene TRBJ2-7; perhaps TRBD2 as D (5 bases). The V end lost 2 bases, the J end lost 4 bases, and 18 bases lay between the germline ends. This CDR3 comprises 15 residues. Germline CDR1 GTSNPN, CDR2 SVGIG (reference sequence). In DNA form, the CDR3 reads TGTGCCTGGAGTCCGCTGACTATGCGGCCATACGAGCAGTACTTC. Its protein is CAWSPLTMRPYEQYF.

This clone has only a few counts. The J gene is TRBJ2-7, the V gene TRBV6-5; 7 positions match TRBD1. Germline assignment: CDR1 MNHEY and CDR2 SVGAGI. The CDR3 runs 15 residues. The junction had 4 bases not matched to a gene; V was cut back by 0 bases and J by 2 bases. CDR3 sequence reads: CASSYSRDSPYEQYF. Here the CDR3 DNA reads TGTGCCAGCAGTTACTCGAGGGACAGTCCCTACGAGCAGTACTTC.

J is TRBJ2-7 and V is TRBV7-2; tentatively, D is TRBD1 (5 bases). From germline, CDR1 is SGHTA and CDR2 FQGNSA. The CDR3 contains 17 residues. V dropped 0 bases and J dropped 7 bases, with 22 bases sitting between them. CDR3 loop: CASSLAGIGREVREQYF. Here the CDR3 DNA reads TGTGCCAGCAGCTTAGCGGGGATTGGCAGGGAAGTCAGGGAGCAGTACTTC. Together with reference TRBV7-2 and TRBJ2-7, the CDR3 gives the full variable domain: GAGVSQSPSNKVTEKGKDVELRCDPISGHTALYWYRQSLGQGLEFLIYFQGNSAPDKSGLPSDRFSAERTGGSVSTLTIQRTQQEDSAVYLCASSLAGIGREVREQYFGPGTRLTVT.

The chain is built from TRBV27 and TRBJ2-7; 8 bases align to TRBD1. V was clipped by 5 bases and J by 2 bases; unmatched bases: 11. Germline V gives CDR1 MNHEY, CDR2 SMNVEV (reference sequence). The CDR3 spans 16 residues. The CDR3 protein is CASSPPDRGPPYEQYF. CDR3 DNA: TGTGCCAGCAGTCCCCCTGACAGGGGTCCCCCCTACGAGCAGTACTTC.

The chain uses TRBV29-1 and TRBJ2-3, with D possibly matching TRBD1 (5 bases). Trimming removed 4 bases at V and 2 bases at J, with 10 bases between. Looked up from germline, CDR1 is SQVTM and CDR2 is ANQGSEA. The CDR3 is 13 residues long. The DNA of the CDR3 is TGCAGCGTTGTGGTGGACAACACAGATACGCAGTATTTT. Protein product: CSVVVDNTDTQYF.

This clone was recorded a few times. V and J are TRBV5-4 and TRBJ1-2; D uncertain. Germline V lookup: CDR1 SGHNT, CDR2 YYREEE (reference sequence). The germline V and J ends were trimmed by 3 bases and 6 bases, with 12 bases remaining between them. This CDR3 has 13 amino acids. The CDR3 loop is CASSSKQINGYTF. The DNA of the CDR3 is TGTGCCAGCAGCTCAAAACAGATTAATGGCTACACCTTC.

This sequence joins TRBV5-4 and TRBJ2-5; the match to TRBD2 covers 7 bases. The germline V gene encodes CDR1 SGHNT and CDR2 YYREEE (reference sequence). This CDR3 spans 16 amino acids. V trimming: 4 bases; J trimming: 4 bases; junction bases outside the gene matches: 13. CDR3 residues: CASSPGGGRTPETQYF. Here the CDR3 DNA reads TGTGCCAGCAGCCCGGGGGGTGGGAGAACCCCAGAGACCCAGTACTTC.

The sample holds a few counts of this clone. This chain connects TRBV6-5 to TRBJ2-7; 9 bases match TRBD1. The ends lost 6 bases at V and 1 base at J; junction bases unmatched: 4. Germline values: CDR1 MNHEY, CDR2 SVGAGI. The CDR3 sequence is 14 residues long. CDR3 in amino acids: CASRTGGGSYEQYF. The DNA for the CDR3 is TGTGCCAGCAGGACAGGGGGGGGTTCCTACGAGCAGTACTTC.

The chain employs TRBV18 and TRBJ1-4; 9 bases are shared with TRBD1. The CDR3 length is 14 residues. J gave up 8 bases and V 5 bases, and 6 bases lay outside the gene matches. Per germline, CDR1 KGHSH and CDR2 LQKENI. The CDR3 DNA is TGTGCCAGCTCATCCCGGGACAGGGAGGAAAAACTGTTTTTT. Translated: CASSSRDREEKLFF.

This rearrangement joins TRBV28 to TRBJ2-6; TRBD1 aligns across 7 bases. The J segment lost 0 bases and the V segment lost 8 bases, leaving 7 bases of the junction unmatched. This CDR3 spans 16 amino acids. The germline V gene has CDR1 MDHEN and CDR2 SYDVKM. The chain's CDR3 is CASGDRTISGANVLTF. The CDR3 DNA is TGTGCCAGCGGGGACAGAACGATCTCTGGGGCCAACGTCCTGACTTTC.

This chain links TRBV28 with TRBJ2-2, with 7 bases aligning to TRBD1. The length of the CDR3 is 14 residues. V shed 5 bases, J shed 4 bases, and the junction held 4 bases outside the gene matches. The germline CDR1 and CDR2 sequences are MDHEN and SYDVKM. CDR3 sequence reads: CASSDGQATGELFF. The CDR3 nucleotides read TGTGCCAGCAGTGATGGACAGGCCACCGGGGAGCTGTTTTTT.

The gene calls are TRBV7-3 and TRBJ2-1, with D possibly being TRBD2 (6 bases). This CDR3 contains 15 residues. Germline CDR1 is SGHTA and CDR2 is FQGTGA. V was pared by 3 bases and J by 6 bases, with 15 bases between. Here the CDR3 DNA reads TGTGCCAGCAGCTTGGCGCCCGGGACTCCCAATGAGCAGTTCTTC. It is translated as CASSLAPGTPNEQFF.

The chain uses TRBV9 and TRBJ2-1, with 10 bases aligning to TRBD2. The CDR3 loop spans 18 amino acids. CDR1 and CDR2 from the germline V gene are SGDLS and YYNGEE. V lost 0 bases to trimming and J lost 7 bases; unmatched junction nucleotides: 13. CDR3 amino acids: CASSVELGLAGVSNEQFF. The CDR3 DNA reads TGTGCCAGCAGCGTAGAGTTGGGGCTAGCGGGAGTTAGTAATGAGCAGTTCTTC.

This chain joins TRBV6-5 and TRBJ2-7, with D possibly being TRBD1 (5 bases). Germline-derived CDR1 and CDR2 are MNHEY and SVGAGI. The CDR3 has 14 residues. The V end was cut by 8 bases, the J end by 6 bases, with 20 bases between. The CDR3 DNA reads as TGTGCCAGCGCAGGGCAGGGCGGTATCTCCGAGCAGTACTTC. Amino acids: CASAGQGGISEQYF.

J is TRBJ2-7 and V is TRBV6-4; the match to TRBD2 covers 10 bases. The germline gives CDR1 MRHNA, CDR2 SNTAGT. The CDR3 runs 16 residues. V shed 7 bases, J shed 3 bases, and the junction held 12 bases outside the gene matches. This CDR3 is CASTQPEVAGGYEQYF. The CDR3, as DNA: TGTGCCAGCACCCAGCCCGAAGTAGCGGGAGGCTACGAGCAGTACTTC.

The CDR3 sequence: CASEWGRLTYEQYF. As DNA, the CDR3 is TGTGCCAGCGAGTGGGGGCGCCTCACCTACGAGCAGTACTTC. The chain employs TRBV6-1 and TRBJ2-7, with a tentative D call TRBD1 (6 bases). CDR3 length equals 14 residues. V lost 8 bases, J lost 2 bases, and 16 bases lay in between. Germline CDR1 reads MNHNS; CDR2 reads SASEGT.

This clone appeared a few times. The rearrangement joins TRBV28 to TRBJ2-7; 11 nucleotides align to TRBD1. The CDR3 covers 14 residues. Per the germline V gene, CDR1 is MDHEN and CDR2 is SYDVKM. V was clipped by 7 bases and J by 2 bases; unmatched bases: 4. CDR3 in amino acids: CASIEGQGAYEQYF. As DNA, the CDR3 is TGTGCCAGCATCGAGGGACAGGGGGCCTACGAGCAGTACTTC.

This clone is medium-sized in the sample. The chain recombines TRBV4-2 with TRBJ1-1, with D uncertain. V gave up 0 bases and J gave up 5 bases, with 4 bases separating them. The germline V gene encodes CDR1 LGHNA and CDR2 YNFKEQ. This CDR3 region has 12 residues. DNA of the CDR3: TGTGCCAGCAGCCAAGACAGTACTGAAGCTTTCTTT. Its protein is CASSQDSTEAFF.

The V call is TRBV7-9, the J call TRBJ1-1; unclear D gene. Germline CDR1 SEHNR, CDR2 FQNEAQ (reference sequence). Trimming pared 3 bases from V and 2 bases from J, leaving 10 bases between. The CDR3 totals 14 residues. DNA for the CDR3: TGTGCCAGCAGCTTCGGTTCGGTTAACACTGAAGCTTTCTTT. As protein: CASSFGSVNTEAFF. The full variable domain, its missing parts supplied by reference TRBV7-9 and TRBJ1-1, is DTGVSQNPRHKITKRGQNVTFRCDPISEHNRLYWYRQTLGQGPEFLTYFQNEAQLEKSRLLSDRFSAERPKGSFSTLEIQRTEQGDSAMYLCASSFGSVNTEAFFGQGTRLTVV.

CDR3 residues: CASSPLAGPYEQYF. The DNA for the CDR3 is TGTGCCAGTAGTCCCTTAGCGGGACCCTACGAGCAGTACTTC. The chain is built from TRBV19 and TRBJ2-7; 8 bases align to TRBD2. The V gene end was trimmed by 5 bases and the J gene end by 2 bases; junction bases not matched to a gene: 5. This CDR3 spans 14 amino acids. Germline loops: CDR1 LNHDA, CDR2 SQIVND (reference sequence).

This clone was recorded once. The CDR3 region has the DNA TGCGCCAGCAGTGTCACAGAGAACTATGGCTACACCTTC. Translation: CASSVTENYGYTF. The V call is TRBV10-1, the J call TRBJ1-2; D gene unclear. The CDR3 length is 13 residues. Between the trimmed V and J ends, which lost 4 bases and 2 bases, there was a span of 8 bases. Germline V gives CDR1 WNHNN, CDR2 SYGVQD (reference sequence).